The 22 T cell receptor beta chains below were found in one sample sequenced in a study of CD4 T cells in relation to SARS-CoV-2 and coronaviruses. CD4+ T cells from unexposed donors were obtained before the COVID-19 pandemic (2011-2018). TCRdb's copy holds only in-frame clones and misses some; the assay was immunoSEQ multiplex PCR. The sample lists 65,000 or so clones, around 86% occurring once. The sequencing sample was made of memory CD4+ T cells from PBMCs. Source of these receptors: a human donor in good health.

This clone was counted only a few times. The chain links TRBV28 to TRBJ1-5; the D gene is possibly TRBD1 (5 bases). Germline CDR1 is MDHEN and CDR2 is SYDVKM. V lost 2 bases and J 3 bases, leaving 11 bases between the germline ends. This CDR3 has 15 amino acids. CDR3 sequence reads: CASSLGGATNQPQHF. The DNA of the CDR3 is TGTGCCAGCAGTTTAGGAGGGGCGACCAATCAGCCCCAGCATTTT.

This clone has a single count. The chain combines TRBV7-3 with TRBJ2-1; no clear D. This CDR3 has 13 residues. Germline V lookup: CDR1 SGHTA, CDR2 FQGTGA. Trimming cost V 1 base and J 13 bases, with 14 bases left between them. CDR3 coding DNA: TGTGCCAGCAGCTTAAATGCCATGGCTCGACAGTTCTTC. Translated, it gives CASSLNAMARQFF.

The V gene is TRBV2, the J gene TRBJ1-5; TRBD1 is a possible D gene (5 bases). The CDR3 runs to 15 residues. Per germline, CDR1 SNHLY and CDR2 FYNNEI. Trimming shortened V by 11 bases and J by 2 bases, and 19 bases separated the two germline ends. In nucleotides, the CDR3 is TGTGCCGCCGCCGGGACGGATAGCGGCAATCAGCCCCAGCATTTT. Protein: CAAAGTDSGNQPQHF.

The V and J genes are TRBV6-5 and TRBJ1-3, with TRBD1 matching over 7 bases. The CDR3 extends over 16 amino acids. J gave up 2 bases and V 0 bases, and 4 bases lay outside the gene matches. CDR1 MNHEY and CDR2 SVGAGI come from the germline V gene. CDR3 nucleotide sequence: TGTGCCAGCAGTTACTCGGAGGGGGCACCTGGAAACACCATATATTTT. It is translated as CASSYSEGAPGNTIYF.

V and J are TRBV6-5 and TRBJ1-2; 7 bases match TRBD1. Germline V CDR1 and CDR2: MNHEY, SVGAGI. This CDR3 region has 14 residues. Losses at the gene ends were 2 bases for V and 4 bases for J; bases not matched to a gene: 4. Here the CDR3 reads CASSYDRAPYGYTF. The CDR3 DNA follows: TGTGCCAGCAGTTACGACAGGGCCCCCTATGGCTACACCTTC.

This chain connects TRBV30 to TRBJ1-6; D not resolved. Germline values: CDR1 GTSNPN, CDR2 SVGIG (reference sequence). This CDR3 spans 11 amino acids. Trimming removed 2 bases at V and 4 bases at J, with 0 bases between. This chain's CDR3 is CAWSYNSPLHF. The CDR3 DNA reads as TGTGCCTGGAGTTATAATTCACCCCTCCACTTT.

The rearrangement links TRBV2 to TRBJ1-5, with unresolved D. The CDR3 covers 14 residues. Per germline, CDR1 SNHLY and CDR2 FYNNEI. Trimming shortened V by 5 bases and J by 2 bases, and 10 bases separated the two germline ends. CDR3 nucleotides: TGTGCCAGCAGTTTTAATAGGGGCAATCAGCCCCAGCATTTT. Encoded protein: CASSFNRGNQPQHF.

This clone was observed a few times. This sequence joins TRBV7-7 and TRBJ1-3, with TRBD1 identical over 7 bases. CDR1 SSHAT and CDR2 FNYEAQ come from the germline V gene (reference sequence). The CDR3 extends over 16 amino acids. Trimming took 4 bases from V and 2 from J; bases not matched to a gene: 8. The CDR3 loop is CASSYREQGTGNTIYF. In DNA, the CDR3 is TGTGCCAGCAGCTACCGAGAACAGGGGACTGGAAACACCATATATTTT.

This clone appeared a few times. The CDR3 loop is CASSLGDRVSGGYTF. The DNA for the CDR3 is TGTGCCAGCAGCTTGGGGGACAGGGTATCGGGTGGCTACACCTTC. This chain links TRBV5-6 with TRBJ1-2; 9 bases are a match to TRBD1. V dropped 0 bases and J dropped 7; count of bases not matched to a gene: 7. The germline V gene has CDR1 SGHDT and CDR2 YYEEEE. CDR3 size: 15 residues.

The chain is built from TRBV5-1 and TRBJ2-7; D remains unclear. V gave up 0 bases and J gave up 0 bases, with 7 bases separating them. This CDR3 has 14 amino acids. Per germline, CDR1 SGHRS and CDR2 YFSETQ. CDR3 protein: CASSLGLVSYEQYF. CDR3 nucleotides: TGCGCCAGCAGCTTGGGGCTGGTCTCCTACGAGCAGTACTTC.

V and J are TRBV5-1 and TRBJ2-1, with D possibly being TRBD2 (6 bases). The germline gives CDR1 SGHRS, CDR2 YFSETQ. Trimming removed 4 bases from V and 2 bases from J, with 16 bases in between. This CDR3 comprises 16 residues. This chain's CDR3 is CASSPPTGGTYNEQFF. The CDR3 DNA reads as TGCGCCAGCAGCCCGCCGACCGGCGGGACCTACAATGAGCAGTTCTTC. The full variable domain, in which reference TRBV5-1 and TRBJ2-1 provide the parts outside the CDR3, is KAGVTQTPRYLIKTRGQQVTLSCSPISGHRSVSWYQQTPGQGLQFLFEYFSETQRNKGNFPGRFSGRQFSNSRSEMNVSTLELGDSALYLCASSPPTGGTYNEQFFGPGTRLTVL.

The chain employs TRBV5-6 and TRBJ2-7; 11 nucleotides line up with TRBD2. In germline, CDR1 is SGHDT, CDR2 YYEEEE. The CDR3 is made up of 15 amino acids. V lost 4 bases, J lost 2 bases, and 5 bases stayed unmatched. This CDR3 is CASSQGLADTYEQYF. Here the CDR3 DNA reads TGTGCCAGCAGCCAGGGACTAGCGGATACCTACGAGCAGTACTTC.

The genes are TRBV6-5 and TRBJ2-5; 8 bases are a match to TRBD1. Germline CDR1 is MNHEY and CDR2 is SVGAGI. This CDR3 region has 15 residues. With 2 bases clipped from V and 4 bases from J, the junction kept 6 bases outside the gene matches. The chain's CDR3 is CASSYGQGLGETQYF. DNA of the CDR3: TGTGCCAGCAGTTACGGACAGGGACTGGGAGAGACCCAGTACTTC.

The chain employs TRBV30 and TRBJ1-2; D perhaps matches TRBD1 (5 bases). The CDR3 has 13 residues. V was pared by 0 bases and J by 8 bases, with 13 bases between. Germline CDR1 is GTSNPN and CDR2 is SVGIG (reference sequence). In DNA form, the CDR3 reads TGTGCCTGGAGTGTGGGACGGAGCCAGGGCTACACCTTC. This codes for CAWSVGRSQGYTF.

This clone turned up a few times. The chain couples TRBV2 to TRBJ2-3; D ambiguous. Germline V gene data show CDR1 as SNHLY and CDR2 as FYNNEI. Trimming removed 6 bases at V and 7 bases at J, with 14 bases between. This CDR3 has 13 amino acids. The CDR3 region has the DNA TGTGCCAGCAGCAAAGAGTCTCCTAATACGCAGTATTTT. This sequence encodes CASSKESPNTQYF.

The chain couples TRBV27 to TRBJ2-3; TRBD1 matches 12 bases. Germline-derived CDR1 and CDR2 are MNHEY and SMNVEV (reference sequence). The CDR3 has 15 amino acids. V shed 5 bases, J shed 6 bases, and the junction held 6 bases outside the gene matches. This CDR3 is CASSAPGQGADTQYF. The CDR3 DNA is TGTGCCAGCAGTGCCCCGGGACAGGGGGCCGATACGCAGTATTTT.

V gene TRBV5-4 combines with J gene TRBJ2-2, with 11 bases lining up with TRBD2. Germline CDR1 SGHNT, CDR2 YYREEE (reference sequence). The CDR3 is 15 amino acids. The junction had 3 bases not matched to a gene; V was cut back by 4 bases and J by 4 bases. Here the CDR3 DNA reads TGTGCCAGCAGCCGGGGACTAGCGGTCACCGGGGAGCTGTTTTTT. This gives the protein CASSRGLAVTGELFF.

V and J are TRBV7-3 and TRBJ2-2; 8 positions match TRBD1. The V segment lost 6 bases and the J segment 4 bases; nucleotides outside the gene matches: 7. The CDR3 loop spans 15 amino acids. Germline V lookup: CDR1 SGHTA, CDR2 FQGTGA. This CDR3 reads CASRAGGRSTGELFF. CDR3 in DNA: TGTGCCAGCAGGGCAGGGGGCAGGAGCACCGGGGAGCTGTTTTTT.

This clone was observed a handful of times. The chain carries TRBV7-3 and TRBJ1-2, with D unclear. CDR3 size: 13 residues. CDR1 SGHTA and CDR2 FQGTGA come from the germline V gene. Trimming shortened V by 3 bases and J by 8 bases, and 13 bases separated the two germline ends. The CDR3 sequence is CASSLGRGVGYTF. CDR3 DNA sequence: TGTGCCAGCAGCTTGGGTCGGGGAGTAGGCTACACCTTC.

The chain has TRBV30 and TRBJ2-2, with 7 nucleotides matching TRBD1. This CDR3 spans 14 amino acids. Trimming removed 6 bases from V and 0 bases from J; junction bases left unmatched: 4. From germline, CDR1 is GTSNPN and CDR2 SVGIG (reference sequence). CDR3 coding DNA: TGTGCCTGCCCCGGGACAGCGAACACCGGGGAGCTGTTTTTT. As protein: CACPGTANTGELFF.

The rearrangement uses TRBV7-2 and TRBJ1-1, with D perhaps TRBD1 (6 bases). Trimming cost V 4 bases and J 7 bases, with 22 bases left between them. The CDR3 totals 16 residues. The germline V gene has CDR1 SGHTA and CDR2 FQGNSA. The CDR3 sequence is CASSSRAGTLPYEAFF. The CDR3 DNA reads TGTGCCAGCAGCTCGAGGGCCGGGACACTACCCTATGAAGCTTTCTTT.

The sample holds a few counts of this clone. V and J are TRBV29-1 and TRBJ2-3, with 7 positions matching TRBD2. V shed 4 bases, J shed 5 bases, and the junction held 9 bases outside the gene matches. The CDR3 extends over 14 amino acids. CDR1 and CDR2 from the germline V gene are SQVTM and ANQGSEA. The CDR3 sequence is CSVAWGGSGDTQYF. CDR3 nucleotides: TGCAGCGTTGCGTGGGGGGGGAGTGGAGATACGCAGTATTTT.